This TCR beta chain was sequenced during a study of PD-1 blockade in classical Hodgkin lymphoma (dated by TCRdb to 2020 to 2021). Looking at the study overall: Nivolumab dosing was 3 mg/kg intravenously every 2 weeks, continuing until either disease progression or unacceptable toxicity. The study used TCR beta sequencing and CyTOF to define a peripheral blood immune signature of response to PD-1 blockade in classical Hodgkin lymphoma.

This specimen's time point label, per the study, means: cycle 1 day 1 (C1D1), immediately before nivolumab initiation. Relapse after autologous stem cell transplantation had occurred in all trial patients, and cohorts A, B and C were distinguished by prior brentuximab vedotin exposure. The trial cohort included 56 patients with relapsed/refractory classical Hodgkin lymphoma, and each patient had a best overall response of complete response, partial response or progressive disease. Single-agent nivolumab was administered to trial patients in the multi-cohort phase II CheckMate 205 trial. An independent review committee assessed best overall response by applying the 2007 International Working Group response criteria. Trial PBMCs were collected immediately before nivolumab initiation (C1D1) and during therapy at cycle 2 day 1 and cycle 4 day 1. Peripheral blood was collected in 8 mL Vacutainer Cell Preparation Tubes, from which PBMCs were isolated by centrifugation and then cryopreserved.

Regarding this clone: The antigen this receptor binds is unknown. Nothing much larger sits one base from this clone, and base qualities are not available.

Study-wide conclusions, independent of this receptor: Among trial patients, those achieving complete response had baseline diversity similar to that of newly diagnosed patients, while diversity was significantly lower in partial responders and progressors. The study was limited to a single clinical trial cohort, and causes of repertoire differences, possibly disease activity or prior therapy, remained undefined. Patients starting nivolumab less than 1 year after ASCT had lower diversity and were excluded from later analyses to avoid confounding by immune reconstitution. Newly diagnosed patients were reported to have lower baseline TCR diversity than healthy donors, and relapsed/refractory patients were reported to have lower baseline TCR diversity still. By C4D1, a significant rise was seen in CD4+ TCR diversity but not in CD8+ TCR diversity (p=0.0027 vs p=0.16), and the rise was most apparent among complete responders (p=0.02).

The CDR3 contains 13 residues, cysteine and phenylalanine counted. The DNA shown is the 39-base CDR3, in frame from base 1. The Qiagen DNeasy kit was used to extract genomic DNA both from unsorted PBMCs and from the negatively selected CD4+ and CD8+ fractions. TCR beta CDR3 regions were amplified by immunoSEQ multiplex PCR using primers annealing to V and J segments. A synthetic immune receptor repertoire was used to minimize amplification bias, and any remaining bias was removed computationally after sequencing. The paper's data handling went like this. Repertoire diversity was quantified as the Shannon entropy index using custom Python scripts. Unsorted, CD4+ and CD8+ repertoires were analyzed separately, except in combined analyses where CD4+ and CD8+ sequences were merged in silico. Clonal expansion was defined as at least a 2-fold frequency increase after treatment relative to C1D1, with a pseudocount of 0.5 for undetected baseline clones. Clones with 0 or 1 copy at C1D1 were defined as singleton clones, while clones with 2 or more copies were defined as non-singleton clones. Clones expanded in unsorted samples were annotated as CD4+, CD8+ or unknown by matching protein sequences in sorted samples from the same patient. Wilcoxon tests on paired samples were used to test changes in diversity from C1D1 to C4D1. Sourced from immuneACCESS, this table was stored by TCRdb with only in-frame sequences that have V and J called. A share of the clones is absent; for the studies checked, an unresolved V gene accounts for under half, and the remainder has no known explanation. The DNA gave D and trimming, while V, J and clone size come from that table. For this sample there are 70,000 or so clones; 93% appear just once. The top ten clonotypes cover 7.5% to 9.5% of the sample.

Recombination connected TRBV21-1 to TRBJ2-5; the table assigns TRBD2, which was not confirmed against the DNA. TRBV21-1 is labeled a pseudogene. Sequences were derived from peripheral blood mononuclear cells (PBMCs), sampled at baseline. This TCR was sampled from a human donor with classical Hodgkin lymphoma. In nucleotides, the sequence is TGTGCCAGCGGGGGGGAGACCGGCGAGACCCAGTACTTC. It codes for CASGGETGETQYF.